This passage covers 30 T cell receptor beta chains from one sample sequenced in a study of control samples from healthy donors and cancer patients. Some clones are missing from TCRdb's copy, which holds only in-frame ones; the method was immunoSEQ multiplex PCR. This table holds 120,000 or so clones, around nine tenths found once. The sequenced sample was blood. These TCRs come from a young man in good health.

This rearrangement joins TRBV11-2 to TRBJ1-1; D remains unclear. CDR3 length equals 14 residues. V dropped 0 bases and J dropped 4 bases, with 9 bases sitting between them. Per germline, CDR1 SGHAT and CDR2 FQNNGV. The CDR3 DNA follows: TGTGCCAGCAGCTTAGAAGGGAAAGGCACTGAAGCTTTCTTT. Amino acid sequence: CASSLEGKGTEAFF.

J is TRBJ1-1 and V is TRBV6-4, with a possible D match to TRBD1 (5 bases). Trimming pared 2 bases from V and 11 bases from J, leaving 9 bases between. Per germline, CDR1 MRHNA and CDR2 SNTAGT. This CDR3 is built from 11 residues. The CDR3 nucleotides read TGTGCCAGCAGTGACGGGACTTCGGCTTTCTTT. Translating gives CASSDGTSAFF.

V usage is TRBV7-2 and J usage is TRBJ2-7; TRBD2 aligns across 13 bases. There are 15 residues in the CDR3. Germline V gene lookup returns CDR1 SGHTA and CDR2 FQGNSA. Trimming at V came to 5 bases and at J to 9 bases, leaving 10 bases not matched to a gene. The CDR3 loop reads CASSVRLAGGPRQYF. The CDR3 nucleotides are TGTGCCAGCAGCGTCCGACTAGCGGGGGGCCCGCGGCAGTACTTC.

This clone was seen a single time. The rearrangement joins TRBV10-1 to TRBJ1-2, with D possibly being TRBD1 (6 bases). Germline CDR1 reads WNHNN; CDR2 reads SYGVQD (reference sequence). The ends were cut back, 3 bases at V and 5 bases at J, with 10 bases in the middle. This CDR3 spans 13 amino acids. The chain's CDR3 is CASSESTGYGYTF. The CDR3 nucleotides are TGCGCCAGCAGTGAATCGACAGGATATGGCTACACCTTC.

The V and J genes are TRBV6-5 and TRBJ2-1, with D perhaps matching TRBD2 (6 bases). The CDR3 has 15 residues. Germline values: CDR1 MNHEY, CDR2 SVGAGI. The V and J ends lost 2 bases and 4 bases respectively, with 12 bases between them. The CDR3 sequence is CASSYSSGEYNEQFF. In DNA, the CDR3 is TGTGCCAGCAGTTACAGCTCGGGGGAATACAATGAGCAGTTCTTC.

The CDR3 sequence: CASSLTGGSYNEQFF. The CDR3 region has the DNA TGTGCCAGCAGCTTAACGGGAGGGTCCTACAATGAGCAGTTCTTC. V gene TRBV7-9 combines with J gene TRBJ2-1; 8 nucleotides match TRBD2. The germline V gene has CDR1 SEHNR and CDR2 FQNEAQ (reference sequence). The CDR3 covers 15 residues. Trimming took 2 bases from V and 1 from J; bases not matched to a gene: 1.

This chain links TRBV29-1 with TRBJ2-3; 8 positions agree with TRBD1. Unmatched junction bases numbered 5, after V lost 6 bases and J lost 3 bases. This CDR3 region has 13 residues. CDR1 is SQVTM, CDR2 ANQGSEA, per germline. CDR3 region: CSVGQGPTDTQYF. As DNA, the CDR3 is TGCAGCGTCGGACAGGGCCCAACAGATACGCAGTATTTT.

The chain employs TRBV5-4 and TRBJ2-1, with unresolved D. Trimming took off 0 bases at V and 6 bases at J, with 7 bases between the two ends. The CDR3 contains 13 residues. CDR1 SGHNT and CDR2 YYREEE come from the germline V gene (reference sequence). The CDR3: CASSLAIGNEQFF. The CDR3 region has the DNA TGTGCCAGCAGCTTGGCGATAGGCAATGAGCAGTTCTTC.

The J gene is TRBJ1-2, the V gene TRBV3-1 (or the pseudogene TRBV3-2); D is undetermined. The CDR3 has 12 residues. Germline loops: CDR1 LGHDT, CDR2 YNNKEL (reference sequence). V was trimmed by 0 bases and J by 7 bases, leaving 6 bases between them. CDR3 residues: CASSQEEVGYTF. The CDR3 DNA follows: TGTGCCAGCAGCCAAGAAGAGGTTGGCTACACCTTC.

This clone was seen just once. This chain connects TRBV18 to TRBJ1-5, with D tentatively TRBD1 (5 bases). With 6 bases removed from V and 7 bases from J, the gap between germline ends came to 22 bases. The germline CDR1 and CDR2 sequences are KGHSH and LQKENI. The CDR3 spans 16 residues. The CDR3 spells CASSPGGDRRVQPQHF. CDR3 DNA sequence: TGTGCCAGCTCGCCCGGAGGGGACCGCCGGGTACAGCCCCAGCATTTT. Variable domain in full (rest from reference TRBV18 and TRBJ1-5): NAGVMQNPRHLVRRRGQEARLRCSPMKGHSHVYWYRQLPEEGLKFMVYLQKENIIDESGMPKERFSAEFPKEGPSILRIQQVVRGDSAAYFCASSPGGDRRVQPQHFGDGTRLSIL.

This clone was seen just once. This sequence joins TRBV7-2 and TRBJ1-3, with D possibly matching TRBD1 (6 bases). With 6 bases removed from V and 9 bases from J, the gap between germline ends came to 18 bases. Germline CDR1 SGHTA, CDR2 FQGNSA. The CDR3 spans 14 residues. The CDR3 sequence: CASSSDPAGATIYF. DNA of the CDR3: TGTGCCAGCAGTTCCGACCCGGCAGGGGCCACCATATATTTT.

The chain combines TRBV12-3 or TRBV12-4 with TRBJ2-2, with D perhaps matching TRBD2 (5 bases). V gave up 6 bases and J gave up 6 bases, with 8 bases separating them. The CDR3 consists of 12 residues. Here the CDR3 DNA reads TGTGCCAGCAGAGGGCGGGCCGGGGAGCTGTTTTTT. Amino acids: CASRGRAGELFF.

This chain's CDR3 is CASSPQTGQPQHF. DNA for the CDR3: TGTGCCAGCAGCCCCCAAACCGGTCAGCCCCAGCATTTT. The rearrangement links TRBV7-2 to TRBJ1-5; D remains ambiguous. Trimming pared 5 bases from V and 6 bases from J, leaving 11 bases between. The CDR3 length is 13 residues. The V gene's germline CDR1 is SGHTA and CDR2 FQGNSA.

This clone appeared a single time. This CDR3 reads CASSYSNAGNSPLHF. The CDR3 DNA reads TGTGCCAGCAGTTACTCGAATGCGGGGAATTCACCCCTCCACTTT. V and J are TRBV6-5 and TRBJ1-6, with unresolved D. The germline CDR1 and CDR2 sequences are MNHEY and SVGAGI. The length of the CDR3 is 15 residues. Trimming took off 0 bases at V and 7 bases at J, with 10 bases between the two ends.

The gene calls are TRBV27 and TRBJ1-2; tentative D call: TRBD1 (5 bases). The CDR3 has 15 amino acids. V was clipped by 5 bases and J by 7 bases, with 20 bases between them. Germline V gives CDR1 MNHEY, CDR2 SMNVEV (reference sequence). The CDR3 sequence: CASSPFQGPSGGYTF. CDR3 bases: TGTGCCAGCAGTCCATTTCAGGGCCCATCGGGTGGCTACACCTTC.

The chain couples TRBV7-3 to TRBJ1-1; unclear D gene. The germline CDR1 and CDR2 sequences are SGHTA and FQGTGA. The CDR3 has 13 residues. V was trimmed by 0 bases and J by 8 bases, leaving 10 bases between them. CDR3 nucleotides: TGTGCCAGCAGCTTAACGGCGCCAGGCGAAGCTTTCTTT. It translates to CASSLTAPGEAFF. Filled out from reference TRBV7-3 and TRBJ1-1, the complete variable domain reads GAGVSQTPSNKVTEKGKYVELRCDPISGHTALYWYRQSLGQGPEFLIYFQGTGAADDSGLPNDRFFAVRPEGSVSTLKIQRTERGDSAVYLCASSLTAPGEAFFGQGTRLTVV.

The chain couples TRBV7-2 to TRBJ1-3; 7 bases match TRBD1. Germline V gives CDR1 SGHTA, CDR2 FQGNSA. The CDR3 length is 16 residues. Trimming took 5 bases from V and 0 from J; bases not matched to a gene: 7. CDR3 sequence: CASSRTGLDSGNTIYF. In DNA form, the CDR3 reads TGTGCCAGCAGCCGGACAGGTCTAGACTCTGGAAACACCATATATTTT. The entire variable domain, with the rest obtained from reference TRBV7-2 and TRBJ1-3, is as follows: GAGVSQSPSNKVTEKGKDVELRCDPISGHTALYWYRQSLGQGLEFLIYFQGNSAPDKSGLPSDRFSAERTGGSVSTLTIQRTQQEDSAVYLCASSRTGLDSGNTIYFGEGSWLTVV.

A few counts support this clone. V gene TRBV7-2 combines with J gene TRBJ1-5; D gene ambiguous. Germline lookup yields CDR1 SGHTA and CDR2 FQGNSA. The ends were cut back, 5 bases at V and 2 bases at J, with 7 bases in the middle. The CDR3 extends over 13 amino acids. The CDR3 here is CASSPSGNQPQHF. DNA for the CDR3: TGTGCCAGCAGCCCCTCGGGCAATCAGCCCCAGCATTTT.

The chain employs TRBV28 and TRBJ1-2; D not resolved. This CDR3 has 12 amino acids. Germline loops: CDR1 MDHEN, CDR2 SYDVKM. With 7 bases removed from V and 3 bases from J, the gap between germline ends came to 9 bases. CDR3 loop: CASKRVDYGYTF. CDR3 sequence (DNA): TGTGCCAGCAAAAGGGTGGACTATGGCTACACCTTC.

The chain links TRBV5-1 to TRBJ1-1, with 7 bases identical to TRBD1. Germline lookup yields CDR1 SGHRS and CDR2 YFSETQ. The CDR3 length is 15 residues. Trimming cost V 1 base and J 1 base; bases outside gene matches: 4. The CDR3 protein is CASSLKGAENTEAFF. The CDR3 region has the DNA TGCGCCAGCAGCTTGAAGGGGGCCGAGAACACTGAAGCTTTCTTT.

V gene TRBV4-2 combines with J gene TRBJ2-1; D possibly corresponds to TRBD1 (5 bases). The CDR3 is 18 amino acids. Germline CDR1 LGHNA, CDR2 YNFKEQ. Trimming cost V 0 bases and J 6 bases, with 21 bases left between them. The CDR3 loop reads CASSQEDRFGRTTNEQFF. The CDR3 bases are TGTGCCAGCAGCCAAGAGGATCGGTTTGGCAGGACAACCAATGAGCAGTTCTTC.

This sequence joins TRBV7-8 and TRBJ2-3; no firm D call. The germline V gene has CDR1 SGHVS and CDR2 FQNEAQ. The CDR3 has 15 residues. V lost 4 bases and J lost 1, with 12 bases in between. The CDR3 nucleotides read TGTGCCAGCAGCTACCCCCCCGGTCGCACAGATACGCAGTATTTT. The encoded protein is CASSYPPGRTDTQYF.

The chain uses TRBV30 and TRBJ1-2; no clear D gene. This CDR3 has 11 amino acids. V lost 2 bases and J 7 bases, leaving 8 bases between the germline ends. Germline V gives CDR1 GTSNPN, CDR2 SVGIG (reference sequence). This CDR3 reads CAWSQLGGYTF. The DNA for the CDR3 is TGTGCCTGGAGTCAGTTGGGTGGCTACACCTTC.

V is TRBV14 and J is TRBJ2-5, with 9 bases lining up with TRBD1. This CDR3 is built from 16 residues. The germline gives CDR1 SGHDN, CDR2 FVKESK. V was pared by 4 bases and J by 3 bases, with 9 bases of the junction left unmatched. The CDR3 bases are TGTGCCAGCAGCCCCGACAGGGGGAATGTTAAAGAGACCCAGTACTTC. Amino acids: CASSPDRGNVKETQYF.

The V gene is TRBV9, the J gene TRBJ1-3, with 10 bases identical to TRBD1. This CDR3 contains 16 residues. Germline V gene data show CDR1 as SGDLS and CDR2 as YYNGEE. V lost 4 bases, J lost 4 bases, and 8 bases stayed unmatched. The CDR3 region has the DNA TGTGCCAGCAGCCCACTGGGGACAGGGGCCGGAAACACCATATATTTT. Residues: CASSPLGTGAGNTIYF.

The chain links TRBV9 to TRBJ1-2; D perhaps matches TRBD1 (5 bases). This CDR3 has 15 residues. V lost 5 bases to trimming and J lost 2 bases, with 16 bases between them. The germline CDR1 and CDR2 sequences are SGDLS and YYNGEE. CDR3 sequence (DNA): TGTGCCAGCAGGGGGGTCATGGACGGAAACTATGGCTACACCTTC. This translates into CASRGVMDGNYGYTF.

This CDR3 reads CASSSPIGAGGYNEQFF. In nucleotides, the CDR3 is TGTGCCAGCAGCTCCCCTATTGGGGCGGGGGGATACAATGAGCAGTTCTTC. This chain links TRBV11-3 with TRBJ2-1; 8 bases are shared with TRBD2. The CDR3 consists of 17 residues. In germline, CDR1 is SGHNT, CDR2 YENEEA. V lost 4 bases, J lost 4 bases, and 12 bases stayed unmatched.

The CDR3 sequence is CASSVTGGVGAEAFF. The CDR3 DNA reads as TGTGCCAGCAGCGTAACAGGGGGAGTCGGGGCTGAAGCTTTCTTT. The V gene is TRBV9, the J gene TRBJ1-1; 8 bases map to TRBD1. Per germline, CDR1 SGDLS and CDR2 YYNGEE. The junction had 8 bases not matched to a gene; V was cut back by 1 base and J by 6 bases. The CDR3 runs to 15 residues.

This chain's CDR3 is CASSQDLGGGRLETQYF. CDR3 in DNA: TGCGCCAGCAGCCAAGATTTGGGCGGGGGGCGACTGGAGACCCAGTACTTC. The J gene is TRBJ2-5, the V gene TRBV4-1; 8 positions match TRBD2. Germline V gene data show CDR1 as MGHRA and CDR2 as YSYEKL. V dropped 0 bases and J dropped 5; count of bases not matched to a gene: 11. The CDR3 sequence is 17 residues long.

The chain recombines TRBV16 with TRBJ2-7, with 9 bases identical to TRBD1. The junction had 9 bases not matched to a gene; V was cut back by 5 bases and J by 4 bases. The germline V gene has CDR1 KGHSY and CDR2 FQNENV. The CDR3 totals 15 residues. The CDR3 sequence is CASSKDRGKRYEQYF. The CDR3 DNA follows: TGTGCCAGCAGCAAGGACAGGGGAAAAAGGTACGAGCAGTACTTC.